The clone carrying this T cell receptor beta chain showed up many times. The antigen remains unidentified. Each CDR3 protein gets one entry after TCRdb re-called the reads with MiXCR. The data contain fewer than 200,000 distinct CDR3 sequences, about 20% of them singletons. In germline, CDR1 is LNHDA, CDR2 SQIVND (reference sequence). The CDR3 has 12 amino acids. Trimming shortened V by 3 bases and J by 8 bases, and 7 bases separated the two germline ends. The sample originates from a study of T cell repertoires in cytomegalovirus infection. For the study at large: Shared public TCR beta signatures pointed to both CMV infection and a matching HLA type. Study results and limitations: HLA-C-restricted CMV clonotypes gave the most frequent clonotype in two of eight donors. Based on cumulative public TCR beta family frequency, carriers of CMV plus the relevant HLA were identified.

The chain employs TRBV19 and TRBJ2-2; D possibly corresponds to TRBD2 (5 bases). This receptor was taken from a human donor in good health (CMV status not recorded). Some clones in this sample may be carry-over from other donors' samples. Sequences were obtained from PBMCs. This chain's CDR3 is CASSIPGGELFF. In DNA, the CDR3 is TGTGCCAGTAGTATTCCGGGAGGGGAGCTGTTTTTT.